A selection of T cell receptor beta chains follows, all from one sample in a study of naive CD8 T cells in extremely preterm neonates. Assay: immunoSEQ multiplex PCR; the TCRdb copy retains only in-frame clones and omits some. The table lists tens of thousands of clones, 70% to 90% of them singletons. Sequencing was performed on naive CD8+ T cells from cord blood. The receptors come from a boy who was born preterm. Both conserved end residues are part of each CDR3. Fields, in order: J gene, V gene, CDR3 length, CDR3 protein.

J gene: TRBJ2-4; V gene: TRBV27; CDR3 length: 16; CDR3 protein: CASSLAGGLAKNIQYF
J gene: TRBJ2-7; V gene: TRBV4-1; CDR3 length: 14; CDR3 protein: CASSQDGTTYEQYF
J gene: TRBJ2-3; V gene: TRBV12-5; CDR3 length: 15; CDR3 protein: CASGLDRDGTDTQYF
J gene: TRBJ2-1; V gene: TRBV4-1; CDR3 length: 18; CDR3 protein: CASSQGSTRGGYYNEQFF
J gene: TRBJ2-2; V gene: TRBV27; CDR3 length: 14; CDR3 protein: CASSPALYTGELFF
J gene: TRBJ1-5; V gene: TRBV7-9; CDR3 length: 14; CDR3 protein: CASSLQYSNQPQHF
J gene: TRBJ1-2; V gene: TRBV14; CDR3 length: 13; CDR3 protein: CASSLVGGYGYTF
J gene: TRBJ2-3; V gene: TRBV6-5; CDR3 length: 13; CDR3 protein: CASSSGGTDTQYF
J gene: TRBJ2-3; V gene: TRBV6-5; CDR3 length: 14; CDR3 protein: CASSYGQGTDTQYF
J gene: TRBJ2-2; V gene: TRBV6-5; CDR3 length: 14; CDR3 protein: CASSYSGHTGELFF
J gene: TRBJ1-2; V gene: TRBV7-2; CDR3 length: 12; CDR3 protein: CASRTGGYGYTF
J gene: TRBJ1-6; V gene: TRBV7-3; CDR3 length: 13; CDR3 protein: CASSLSWGSPLHF
J gene: TRBJ1-5; V gene: TRBV25-1; CDR3 length: 12; CDR3 protein: CASSEQGQPQHF
J gene: TRBJ1-2; V gene: TRBV4-3; CDR3 length: 16; CDR3 protein: CASSQGLTGSNYGYTF
J gene: TRBJ1-6; V gene: TRBV7-9; CDR3 length: 14; CDR3 protein: CASRHNSYNSPLHF
J gene: TRBJ1-1; V gene: TRBV6-5; CDR3 length: 12; CDR3 protein: CASSTGATEAFF
J gene: TRBJ2-7; V gene: TRBV4-3; CDR3 length: 13; CDR3 protein: CASSQGQNYEQYF
J gene: TRBJ1-6; V gene: TRBV6-5; CDR3 length: 14; CDR3 protein: CASSPGTGLQPLHF
J gene: TRBJ2-7; V gene: TRBV13; CDR3 length: 13; CDR3 protein: CASSAGLGGEQYF
J gene: TRBJ1-2; V gene: TRBV19; CDR3 length: 14; CDR3 protein: CASSYPTGGDGYTF
J gene: TRBJ2-7; V gene: TRBV7-2; CDR3 length: 15; CDR3 protein: CASRPNLAGGYEQYF
J gene: TRBJ2-2; V gene: TRBV18; CDR3 length: 16; CDR3 protein: CASSPPEGPNTGELFF
J gene: TRBJ1-2; V gene: TRBV7-9; CDR3 length: 14; CDR3 protein: CASSLGLHVYGYTF
J gene: TRBJ1-2; V gene: TRBV13; CDR3 length: 13; CDR3 protein: CASSSYRDYGYTF
J gene: TRBJ2-7; V gene: TRBV6-6; CDR3 length: 15; CDR3 protein: CASSYSSGGLYEQYF
J gene: TRBJ2-7; V gene: TRBV5-4; CDR3 length: 14; CDR3 protein: CASSLTSGGYEQYF
J gene: TRBJ2-3; V gene: TRBV19; CDR3 length: 13; CDR3 protein: CASTSGGADTQYF
J gene: TRBJ2-2; V gene: TRBV4-3; CDR3 length: 15; CDR3 protein: CASSHSGTNTGELFF
J gene: TRBJ2-7; V gene: TRBV27; CDR3 length: 13; CDR3 protein: CASSLAGGGEQYF